The 24 T cell receptor beta chains given below trace back to one sample, sequenced in a study of T cell responses to AZD1222 COVID-19 vaccine. The method was immunoSEQ multiplex PCR; TCRdb's version includes in-frame clones alone and lacks a portion of them. The table records 75,000 to 100,000 clones, about 92% of them present only once. Material: peripheral blood, obtained on day 0 of AZD1222 vaccination. The receptor set was obtained from an adult in good health.

The V and J genes are TRBV5-6 and TRBJ2-3; D not certain. CDR1 SGHDT and CDR2 YYEEEE come from the germline V gene. The CDR3 contains 15 residues. V gave up 2 bases and J gave up 2 bases, with 12 bases separating them. The CDR3 DNA is TGTGCCAGCAGCTTATATTCGGCTCACACAGATACGCAGTATTTT. Residues: CASSLYSAHTDTQYF.

This chain links TRBV6-2 or TRBV6-3 with TRBJ2-3, with D possibly called TRBD1 or TRBD2 (5 bases each). Germline values: CDR1 MNHEY, CDR2 SVGEGT. Deletions cut 5 bases from V and 2 bases from J, with 20 bases between. The CDR3 sequence is 17 residues long. CDR3 in DNA: TGTGCCAGCAGTAGGGACGACGGTCTGATAAACACAGATACGCAGTATTTT. Protein: CASSRDDGLINTDTQYF.

The chain couples TRBV7-9 to TRBJ2-7; 9 bases are shared with TRBD1. V was pared by 1 base and J by 1 base, with 5 bases of the junction left unmatched. The germline CDR1 and CDR2 sequences are SEHNR and FQNEAQ (reference sequence). This CDR3 comprises 16 residues. CDR3 amino acids: CASSLVGTGFSYEQYF. CDR3 in DNA: TGTGCCAGCAGCTTAGTCGGGACAGGGTTTTCCTACGAGCAGTACTTC.

The chain's CDR3 is CAWERRGSAEAFF. The CDR3 DNA is TGTGCCTGGGAGAGGCGTGGGTCGGCTGAAGCTTTCTTT. This chain links TRBV30 with TRBJ1-1; D uncertain. V was trimmed by 5 bases and J by 6 bases, leaving 16 bases between them. CDR3 length: 13 amino acids. Germline V gene lookup returns CDR1 GTSNPN and CDR2 SVGIG (reference sequence).

The V gene is TRBV10-3, the J gene TRBJ1-1; D may be TRBD1 (5 bases). This CDR3 is built from 13 residues. Trimming removed 2 bases at V and 7 bases at J, with 11 bases between. CDR1 is ENHRY, CDR2 SYGVKD, per germline. As DNA, the CDR3 is TGTGCCATCAGTGAGGTGGGGGACGGTGAAGCTTTCTTT. Amino acid sequence: CAISEVGDGEAFF.

The chain's CDR3 is CASGAPREVGTEAFF. The DNA for the CDR3 is TGTGCCAGCGGAGCCCCCCGGGAGGTTGGCACTGAAGCTTTCTTT. The chain uses TRBV6-5 and TRBJ1-1; D is unclear. The CDR3 runs 15 residues. The V end was cut by 8 bases, the J end by 4 bases, with 20 bases between. CDR1 and CDR2 (germline): MNHEY, SVGAGI.

The chain combines TRBV3-1 (or the pseudogene TRBV3-2) with TRBJ2-5; D is undetermined. This CDR3 contains 15 residues. The germline V and J ends were trimmed by 1 base and 4 bases, with 13 bases remaining between them. Per germline, CDR1 LGHDT and CDR2 YNNKEL (reference sequence). The CDR3 DNA reads TGTGCCAGCAGCCAAGGGGCGTTTTTGATAGAGACCCAGTACTTC. Amino acids: CASSQGAFLIETQYF.

V gene TRBV5-1 combines with J gene TRBJ1-2, with D maybe TRBD1 (5 bases). There are 13 residues in the CDR3. V was cut by 2 bases and J by 6 bases, with 11 bases left in between. Germline V gene data show CDR1 as SGHRS and CDR2 as YFSETQ. The DNA of the CDR3 is TGCGCCAGCAGCTTAGGGGTTACGGATGGCTACACCTTC. Amino acids: CASSLGVTDGYTF.

The DNA of the CDR3 is TGTGCCAGCTCACTTGGGACAGATCAGCCCCAGCATTTT. Translating gives CASSLGTDQPQHF. The chain uses TRBV18 and TRBJ1-5; 7 bases are shared with TRBD1. Germline V CDR1 and CDR2: KGHSH, LQKENI. CDR3 length: 13 residues. The ends lost 4 bases at V and 5 bases at J; junction bases unmatched: 2.

This chain connects TRBV2 to TRBJ1-1; no clear D. V shed 7 bases and J shed 4 bases, with 10 bases lying between them. The CDR3 totals 12 residues. Germline lookup yields CDR1 SNHLY and CDR2 FYNNEI. The CDR3 sequence is CASNYPATEAFF. As DNA, the CDR3 is TGTGCCAGCAATTATCCCGCCACTGAAGCTTTCTTT. The variable domain in full, completed from reference TRBV2 and TRBJ1-1, reads EPEVTQTPSHQVTQMGQEVILRCVPISNHLYFYWYRQILGQKVEFLVSFYNNEISEKSEIFDDQFSVERPDGSNFTLKIRSTKLEDSAMYFCASNYPATEAFFGQGTRLTVV.

The chain has TRBV15 and TRBJ1-4, with no clear D. The length of the CDR3 is 16 residues. Germline lookup yields CDR1 LNHNV and CDR2 YYDKDF (reference sequence). Trimming took off 0 bases at V and 1 base at J, with 9 bases between the two ends. DNA of the CDR3: TGTGCCACCAGCAGAGATGGAGGGTTAACTAATGAAAAACTGTTTTTT. Protein: CATSRDGGLTNEKLFF.

V gene TRBV2 combines with J gene TRBJ1-2; 7 bases match TRBD1. This CDR3 comprises 14 residues. Germline assignment: CDR1 SNHLY and CDR2 FYNNEI. Trimming removed 8 bases from V and 6 bases from J; junction bases left unmatched: 12. The CDR3, as DNA: TGTGCCAGCTACGACCCGACAGGGACAAATGGCTACACCTTC. Translating it yields CASYDPTGTNGYTF.

As concerns this clone: Mismatch with germline at one junction end may stem from a read error. The chain employs TRBV19 and TRBJ1-3, with TRBD1 as a possible D gene (6 bases). Germline CDR1 and CDR2: LNHDA and SQIVND (reference sequence). The CDR3 loop spans 16 amino acids. This CDR3 is CVSSPPRDRFGNTIYF. The DNA of the CDR3 is TGTGTCAGTAGTCCTCCCCGTGACAGGTTTGGAAACACCATATATTTT.

This chain links TRBV7-2 with TRBJ1-4; TRBD1 might be the D (6 bases). There are 14 residues in the CDR3. Germline V gene lookup returns CDR1 SGHTA and CDR2 FQGNSA. The V end was cut by 6 bases, the J end by 2 bases, with 10 bases between. The CDR3 sequence is CASRRDITNEKLFF. CDR3 sequence (DNA): TGTGCCAGCAGGAGGGACATTACTAATGAAAAACTGTTTTTT.

Only one count was recorded for this clone. The rearrangement joins TRBV5-4 to TRBJ2-4; the D gene is possibly TRBD1 (6 bases). The V gene's germline CDR1 is SGHNT and CDR2 YYREEE (reference sequence). The V end lost 4 bases, the J end lost 5 bases, and 13 bases lay between the germline ends. The CDR3 contains 14 residues. The CDR3 loop reads CASSRTGLENIQYF. The DNA of the CDR3 is TGTGCCAGCAGCAGAACAGGGTTGGAAAACATTCAGTACTTC. Full variable domain (outside the CDR3, taken from reference TRBV5-4 and TRBJ2-4): ETGVTQSPTHLIKTRGQQVTLRCSSQSGHNTVSWYQQALGQGPQFIFQYYREEENGRGNFPPRFSGLQFPNYSSELNVNALELDDSALYLCASSRTGLENIQYFGAGTRLSVL.

The V gene is TRBV18, the J gene TRBJ1-5; TRBD1 matches 9 bases. The CDR3 consists of 15 residues. The V gene end was trimmed by 2 bases and the J gene end by 6 bases; junction bases not matched to a gene: 5. The germline gives CDR1 KGHSH, CDR2 LQKENI. The DNA of the CDR3 is TGTGCCAGCTCACCAGGACAGGGGATGGGTCAGCCCCAGCATTTT. Translation gives CASSPGQGMGQPQHF. Combining the CDR3 with reference TRBV18 and TRBJ1-5 gives the whole variable domain NAGVMQNPRHLVRRRGQEARLRCSPMKGHSHVYWYRQLPEEGLKFMVYLQKENIIDESGMPKERFSAEFPKEGPSILRIQQVVRGDSAAYFCASSPGQGMGQPQHFGDGTRLSIL.

The rearrangement uses TRBV6-2 or TRBV6-3 and TRBJ1-2; no clear D gene. Trimming took 5 bases from V and 2 from J, leaving 9 bases between them. Germline CDR1 reads MNHEY; CDR2 reads SVGEGT. There are 13 residues in the CDR3. The CDR3 sequence is CASSLPSNYGYTF. As DNA, the CDR3 is TGTGCCAGCAGTCTACCGTCCAACTATGGCTACACCTTC.

A single count supports this clone. The V call is TRBV29-1, the J call TRBJ1-2; D gene ambiguous. Trimming took 4 bases from V and 6 from J, leaving 12 bases between them. From germline, CDR1 is SQVTM and CDR2 ANQGSEA. This CDR3 has 12 residues. CDR3 nucleotide sequence: TGCAGCGTTGTTGTGGGGAGGGATGGCTACACCTTC. This codes for CSVVVGRDGYTF.

This clone has only one observation. The rearrangement uses TRBV7-3 and TRBJ2-3, with D tentatively TRBD1 (6 bases). Germline V CDR1 and CDR2: SGHTA, FQGTGA. Trimming cost V 5 bases and J 3 bases, with 12 bases left between them. The CDR3 spans 14 residues. CDR3 protein: CASSLGANTDTQYF. The CDR3, as DNA: TGTGCCAGCAGCCTGGGGGCGAATACAGATACGCAGTATTTT.

V gene TRBV5-4 combines with J gene TRBJ1-2, with 9 bases lining up with TRBD1. Looked up from germline, CDR1 is SGHNT and CDR2 is YYREEE (reference sequence). V trimming: 2 bases; J trimming: 8 bases; junction bases outside the gene matches: 13. The CDR3 runs to 16 residues. The CDR3, as DNA: TGTGCCAGCAGCTTCCTATTACAGGGGGCCTTGGGAGGCTACACCTTC. Translated, it gives CASSFLLQGALGGYTF.

This clone occurred a few times. This chain connects TRBV6-4 to TRBJ2-1; 8 bases fit TRBD2. The CDR3 is made up of 14 amino acids. V lost 0 bases, J lost 9 bases, and 4 bases stayed unmatched. CDR1 and CDR2 (germline): MRHNA, SNTAGT. The CDR3: CASSDSAGGGEQFF. In nucleotides, the CDR3 is TGTGCCAGCAGTGACTCTGCGGGGGGTGGTGAGCAGTTCTTC.

The V gene is TRBV6-5, the J gene TRBJ1-4; D remains ambiguous. Germline CDR1 and CDR2: MNHEY and SVGAGI. This CDR3 has 14 residues. The germline V and J ends were trimmed by 2 bases and 4 bases, with 8 bases remaining between them. This chain's CDR3 is CASSYAARNEKLFF. Here the CDR3 DNA reads TGTGCCAGCAGTTACGCAGCCCGTAATGAAAAACTGTTTTTT.

This chain joins TRBV7-8 and TRBJ1-3; D might be TRBD1 (6 bases). V lost 3 bases to trimming and J lost 4 bases, with 10 bases between them. The CDR3 covers 14 residues. Germline CDR1 reads SGHVS; CDR2 reads FQNEAQ. The CDR3 is CASSFRGTGNTIYF. CDR3 DNA: TGTGCCAGCAGCTTCAGGGGAACAGGAAACACCATATATTTT.

CDR3 DNA: TGTGCCAGTAACATGGACAGGGGCGATGGCTACACCTTC. Protein: CASNMDRGDGYTF. The V gene is TRBV19, the J gene TRBJ1-2, with 9 bases that match TRBD1. J lost 6 bases, V lost 7 bases, and 6 bases had no gene match. Germline V gene lookup returns CDR1 LNHDA and CDR2 SQIVND (reference sequence). The length of the CDR3 is 13 residues.